These 22 T cell receptor beta chains came from one sample sequenced in a study of blood T cell repertoires in COVID-19. Repertoires were generated with immunoSEQ multiplex PCR, while TCRdb's copy carries only in-frame clones and drops some. This sample has some 51,000 clones; around nine tenths occur once, and the top ten carry roughly 1.3%. The sample comprised peripheral blood. These receptor sequences come from a man in his 60s with acute or convalescent COVID-19.

The genes are TRBV4-1 and TRBJ2-5; TRBD1 matches at 7 bases. The CDR3 covers 14 residues. Germline CDR1 reads MGHRA; CDR2 reads YSYEKL. The ends lost 7 bases at V and 5 bases at J; junction bases unmatched: 10. CDR3 bases: TGCGCCAGCAACACAGGGGTGGGAAAGGAGACCCAGTACTTC. Protein: CASNTGVGKETQYF.

This clone showed up just a few times. The chain is built from TRBV5-1 and TRBJ2-2, with D perhaps TRBD2 (5 bases). Germline CDR1 is SGHRS and CDR2 is YFSETQ. The V gene lost 1 base and the J gene lost 0 bases, with 13 bases spanning the gap. The CDR3 is made up of 17 amino acids. The CDR3 DNA reads TGCGCCAGCAGCTTGATAATTCAGCGGCCGAACACCGGGGAGCTGTTTTTT. Residues: CASSLIIQRPNTGELFF.

The chain recombines TRBV9 with TRBJ1-1; TRBD1 is a possible D gene (5 bases). With 0 bases removed from V and 4 bases from J, the gap between germline ends came to 13 bases. CDR3 size: 15 residues. The germline gives CDR1 SGDLS, CDR2 YYNGEE. The CDR3 DNA follows: TGTGCCAGCAGCGTAGCCGCAGGGCGGTTCACTGAAGCTTTCTTT. Amino acid sequence: CASSVAAGRFTEAFF.

This chain connects TRBV28 to TRBJ1-6; D is perhaps TRBD1 (5 bases). Trimming removed 6 bases at V and 12 bases at J, with 12 bases between. Germline V gene sequence: CDR1 MDHEN, CDR2 SYDVKM. The CDR3 spans 12 residues. The CDR3 protein is CASSPRGLPLHF. The CDR3 nucleotides are TGTGCCAGCAGCCCCCGGGGGTTACCCCTCCACTTT.

This rearrangement joins TRBV10-2 to TRBJ2-3, with TRBD1 matching over 12 bases. CDR1 is WSHSY, CDR2 SAAADI, per germline. This CDR3 is 17 amino acids long. The trim removed 4 bases at V and 7 bases at J, leaving 12 bases unmatched. CDR3: CASSAGSGTGGLNTQYF. The CDR3 DNA reads as TGCGCCAGCAGTGCGGGGTCCGGGACAGGGGGCCTGAATACGCAGTATTTT.

The rearrangement links TRBV27 to TRBJ2-3, with D maybe TRBD2 (7 bases). There are 17 residues in the CDR3. Germline V CDR1 and CDR2: MNHEY, SMNVEV (reference sequence). Trimming removed 2 bases at V and 0 bases at J, with 15 bases between. CDR3 in DNA: TGTGCCAGCAGTTTACCCGGGGGGCCAGCTAGCACAGATACGCAGTATTTT. Translating gives CASSLPGGPASTDTQYF.

The chain recombines TRBV4-2 with TRBJ1-2; perhaps TRBD1 as D (5 bases). This CDR3 region has 14 residues. Germline V gene data show CDR1 as LGHNA and CDR2 as YNFKEQ. Trimming removed 2 bases at V and 1 base at J, with 8 bases between. This CDR3 reads CASSQPRDNYGYTF. CDR3 coding DNA: TGTGCCAGCAGCCAACCCAGGGATAACTATGGCTACACCTTC.

The chain couples TRBV2 to TRBJ1-3; weak D call: TRBD1 (5 bases). Trimming cost V 6 bases and J 2 bases, with 8 bases left between them. There are 13 residues in the CDR3. Germline CDR1 reads SNHLY; CDR2 reads FYNNEI. CDR3 nucleotides: TGTGCCAGCAGCTGGGGGGCTGGAAACACCATATATTTT. It codes for CASSWGAGNTIYF.

This chain connects TRBV6-5 to TRBJ1-2; D uncertain. Trimming removed 4 bases from V and 8 bases from J, with 8 bases in between. Germline-derived CDR1 and CDR2 are MNHEY and SVGAGI. The length of the CDR3 is 11 residues. This CDR3 is CASSLQRGYTF. CDR3 nucleotides: TGTGCCAGCAGTTTACAGAGAGGCTACACCTTC.

This chain links TRBV5-5 with TRBJ2-7; D gene uncertain. This CDR3 region has 11 residues. Germline V gene lookup returns CDR1 SGHKS and CDR2 YYEKEE (reference sequence). With 4 bases removed from V and 2 bases from J, the gap between germline ends came to 4 bases. This CDR3 is CASSETYEQYF. The CDR3 nucleotides read TGTGCCAGCAGCGAGACCTACGAGCAGTACTTC.

This rearrangement joins TRBV5-1 to TRBJ2-3, with D perhaps TRBD1 (5 bases). The CDR3 is 16 residues long. Germline values: CDR1 SGHRS, CDR2 YFSETQ. V was cut by 4 bases and J by 2 bases, with 17 bases left in between. The DNA for the CDR3 is TGCGCCAGCAGCGTCTCGACAGCTCCCAACACAGATACGCAGTATTTT. Protein: CASSVSTAPNTDTQYF. Supplemented by reference TRBV5-1 and TRBJ2-3, the full variable domain reads KAGVTQTPRYLIKTRGQQVTLSCSPISGHRSVSWYQQTPGQGLQFLFEYFSETQRNKGNFPGRFSGRQFSNSRSEMNVSTLELGDSALYLCASSVSTAPNTDTQYFGPGTRLTVL.

This clone was observed a handful of times. The rearrangement joins TRBV5-6 to TRBJ2-6, with a tentative D call TRBD1 (5 bases). V dropped 5 bases and J dropped 3 bases, with 18 bases sitting between them. Per germline, CDR1 SGHDT and CDR2 YYEEEE. This CDR3 is 17 amino acids long. CDR3 loop: CASRPPRGIGGANVLTF. CDR3 DNA: TGTGCCAGCAGACCTCCTAGGGGAATAGGTGGGGCCAACGTCCTGACTTTC.

The rearrangement links TRBV28 to TRBJ1-2; TRBD1 matches at 8 bases. Germline assignment: CDR1 MDHEN and CDR2 SYDVKM. Germline trimming cut 4 bases from V and 0 bases from J; bases unmatched to any gene: 7. The CDR3 is 16 residues long. The CDR3: CASSSVDRGANYGYTF. The CDR3 DNA is TGTGCCAGCAGTTCTGTCGACAGGGGAGCTAACTATGGCTACACCTTC.

The chain employs TRBV4-2 and TRBJ2-1, with TRBD2 matching over 9 bases. The CDR3 consists of 17 residues. V lost 1 base and J lost 4; bases outside the gene matches: 8. The germline V gene encodes CDR1 LGHNA and CDR2 YNFKEQ. CDR3: CASSQGLAGVTYNEQFF. CDR3 DNA: TGTGCCAGCAGCCAAGGTTTAGCGGGAGTGACTTACAATGAGCAGTTCTTC.

The genes are TRBV5-1 and TRBJ2-2, with D unclear. V was cut by 5 bases and J by 2 bases, with 10 bases left in between. Germline V gene sequence: CDR1 SGHRS, CDR2 YFSETQ. The CDR3 consists of 14 residues. The CDR3 reads CASRSPGNTGELFF. The CDR3, as DNA: TGCGCCAGCAGGTCTCCAGGTAACACCGGGGAGCTGTTTTTT. Looking up the rest from reference TRBV5-1 and TRBJ2-2 gives the full variable domain: KAGVTQTPRYLIKTRGQQVTLSCSPISGHRSVSWYQQTPGQGLQFLFEYFSETQRNKGNFPGRFSGRQFSNSRSEMNVSTLELGDSALYLCASRSPGNTGELFFGEGSRLTVL.

The chain links TRBV6-5 to TRBJ2-7, with 7 positions matching TRBD1. This CDR3 contains 14 residues. Germline V gene data show CDR1 as MNHEY and CDR2 as SVGAGI. V dropped 2 bases and J dropped 3; count of bases not matched to a gene: 4. The CDR3, as DNA: TGTGCCAGCAGTTACGGAGACAGGGACTACGAGCAGTACTTC. Its translation: CASSYGDRDYEQYF.

The rearrangement uses TRBV13 and TRBJ1-2; 9 bases are a match to TRBD1. This CDR3 region has 16 residues. Germline V gene sequence: CDR1 PRHDT, CDR2 FYEKMQ (reference sequence). With 1 base clipped from V and 1 base from J, the junction kept 4 bases outside the gene matches. The CDR3 DNA follows: TGTGCCAGCAGCTTAGTGAACAGGGGGCGTAACTATGGCTACACCTTC. This sequence encodes CASSLVNRGRNYGYTF.

J is TRBJ1-2 and V is TRBV6-1; 7 positions agree with TRBD1. V shed 3 bases and J 8 bases; nucleotides not matched to a gene: 9. Per the germline V gene, CDR1 is MNHNS and CDR2 is SASEGT. The CDR3 contains 14 residues. The CDR3 bases are TGTGCCAGCAGTGACAGACAGGGCGCAGGCGGCTACACCTTC. This sequence encodes CASSDRQGAGGYTF.

The chain links TRBV10-3 to TRBJ1-6; D unresolved. Per germline, CDR1 ENHRY and CDR2 SYGVKD. With 5 bases removed from V and 7 bases from J, the gap between germline ends came to 9 bases. CDR3 length: 13 residues. Here the CDR3 DNA reads TGTGCCATCAGTAGGGAGGCAAATTCACCCCTCCACTTT. Amino acids: CAISREANSPLHF.

J is TRBJ2-3 and V is TRBV6-5, with TRBD1 matching over 10 bases. V dropped 8 bases and J dropped 3; count of bases not matched to a gene: 8. Germline V gene data show CDR1 as MNHEY and CDR2 as SVGAGI. The length of the CDR3 is 15 residues. CDR3 bases: TGTGCCAGCTATCGACAGGGGGCGAAAACAGATACGCAGTATTTT. Protein: CASYRQGAKTDTQYF.

The rearrangement uses TRBV27 and TRBJ1-1; a possible D gene is TRBD1 (6 bases). Germline CDR1 and CDR2: MNHEY and SMNVEV (reference sequence). The V end lost 10 bases, the J end lost 5 bases, and 23 bases lay between the germline ends. The CDR3 runs to 15 residues. CDR3 sequence (DNA): TGTGCCACAAAAGAACAGGGTAATGCACGGACTGAAGCTTTCTTT. Its translation is CATKEQGNARTEAFF.

The chain is built from TRBV4-1 and TRBJ2-5; 11 positions agree with TRBD2. CDR3 length equals 16 residues. With 0 bases clipped from V and 1 base from J, the junction kept 1 base outside the gene matches. Germline CDR1 and CDR2: MGHRA and YSYEKL. The DNA of the CDR3 is TGCGCCAGCAGCCAAGAGGGGACTAGCGGCCAAGAGACCCAGTACTTC. The encoded protein is CASSQEGTSGQETQYF.